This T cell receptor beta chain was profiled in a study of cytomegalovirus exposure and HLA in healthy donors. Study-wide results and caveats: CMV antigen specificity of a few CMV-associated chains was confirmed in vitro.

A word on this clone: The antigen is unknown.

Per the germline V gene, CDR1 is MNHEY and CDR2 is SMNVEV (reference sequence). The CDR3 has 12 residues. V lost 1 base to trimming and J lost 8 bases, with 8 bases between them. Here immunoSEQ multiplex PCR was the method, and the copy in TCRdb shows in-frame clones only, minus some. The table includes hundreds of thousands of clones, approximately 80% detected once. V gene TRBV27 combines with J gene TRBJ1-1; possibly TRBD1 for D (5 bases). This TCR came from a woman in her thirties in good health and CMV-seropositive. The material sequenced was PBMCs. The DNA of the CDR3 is TGTGCCAGCAGTTTATTCGGGGCAGAAGCTTTCTTT. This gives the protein CASSLFGAEAFF.